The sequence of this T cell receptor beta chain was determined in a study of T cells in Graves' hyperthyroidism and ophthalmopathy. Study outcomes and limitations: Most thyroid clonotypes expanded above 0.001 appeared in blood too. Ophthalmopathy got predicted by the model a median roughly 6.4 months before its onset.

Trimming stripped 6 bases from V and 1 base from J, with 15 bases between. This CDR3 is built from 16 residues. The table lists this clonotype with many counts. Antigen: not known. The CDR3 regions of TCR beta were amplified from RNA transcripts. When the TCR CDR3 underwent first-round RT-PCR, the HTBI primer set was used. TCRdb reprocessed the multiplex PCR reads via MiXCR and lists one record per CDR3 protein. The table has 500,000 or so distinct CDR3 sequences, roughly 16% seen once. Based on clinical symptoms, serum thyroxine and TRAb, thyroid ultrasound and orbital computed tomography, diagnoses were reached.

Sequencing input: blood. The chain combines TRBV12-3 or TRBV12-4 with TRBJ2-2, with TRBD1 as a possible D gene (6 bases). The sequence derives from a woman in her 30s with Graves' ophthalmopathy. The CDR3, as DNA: TGTGCCAGCAGCACCCGGGACACGAAGAACACCGGGGAGCTGTTTTTT. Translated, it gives CASSTRDTKNTGELFF.